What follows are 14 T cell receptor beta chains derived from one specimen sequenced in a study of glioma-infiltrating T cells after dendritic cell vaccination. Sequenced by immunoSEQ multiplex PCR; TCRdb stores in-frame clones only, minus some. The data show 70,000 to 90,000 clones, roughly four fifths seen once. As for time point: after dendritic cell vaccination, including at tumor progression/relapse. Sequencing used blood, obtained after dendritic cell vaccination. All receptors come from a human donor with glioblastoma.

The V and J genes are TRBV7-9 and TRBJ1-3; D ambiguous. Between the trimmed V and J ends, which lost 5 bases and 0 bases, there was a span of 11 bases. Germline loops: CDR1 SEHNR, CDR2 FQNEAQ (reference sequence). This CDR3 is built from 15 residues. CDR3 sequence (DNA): TGTGCCAGCAGCCAGACTGCGTCCTCTGGAAACACCATATATTTT. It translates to CASSQTASSGNTIYF.

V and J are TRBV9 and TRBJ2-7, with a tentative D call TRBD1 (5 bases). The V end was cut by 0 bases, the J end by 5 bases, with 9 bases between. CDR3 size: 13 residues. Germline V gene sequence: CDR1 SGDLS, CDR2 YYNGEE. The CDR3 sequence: CASSVEGVNEQYF. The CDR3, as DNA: TGTGCCAGCAGCGTAGAAGGGGTGAACGAGCAGTACTTC. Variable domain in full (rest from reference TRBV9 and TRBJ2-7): DSGVTQTPKHLITATGQRVTLRCSPRSGDLSVYWYQQSLDQGLQFLIQYYNGEERAKGNILERFSAQQFPDLHSELNLSSLELGDSALYFCASSVEGVNEQYFGPGTRLTVT.

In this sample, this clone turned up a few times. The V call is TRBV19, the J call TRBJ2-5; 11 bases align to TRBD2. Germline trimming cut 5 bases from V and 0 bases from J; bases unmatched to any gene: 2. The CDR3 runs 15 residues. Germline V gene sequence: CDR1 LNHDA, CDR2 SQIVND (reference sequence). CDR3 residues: CASSASGGHQETQYF. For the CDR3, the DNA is TGTGCCAGTAGTGCTAGCGGGGGGCACCAAGAGACCCAGTACTTC.

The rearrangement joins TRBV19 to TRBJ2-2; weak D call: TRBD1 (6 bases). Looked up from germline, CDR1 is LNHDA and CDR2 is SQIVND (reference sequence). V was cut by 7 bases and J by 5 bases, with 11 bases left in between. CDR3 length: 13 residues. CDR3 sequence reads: CASTEGGTGELFF. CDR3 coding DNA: TGTGCCAGTACCGAAGGGGGAACCGGGGAGCTGTTTTTT.

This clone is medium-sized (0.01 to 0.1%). CDR3 in DNA: TGTGCCAGCAGCGTAGCTTTGGGACAGCAAGAGACCCAGTACTTC. Its protein is CASSVALGQQETQYF. The chain joins TRBV9 to TRBJ2-5; TRBD1 matches at 7 bases. This CDR3 has 15 residues. Trimming removed 0 bases from V and 2 bases from J; junction bases left unmatched: 4. Germline values: CDR1 SGDLS, CDR2 YYNGEE.

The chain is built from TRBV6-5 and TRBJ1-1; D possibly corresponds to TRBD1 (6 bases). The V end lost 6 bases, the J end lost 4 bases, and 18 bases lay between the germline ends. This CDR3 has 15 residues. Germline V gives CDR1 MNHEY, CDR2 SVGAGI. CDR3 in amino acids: CASSLGTGGFTEAFF. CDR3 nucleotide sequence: TGTGCCAGCAGCCTAGGGACGGGGGGCTTCACTGAAGCTTTCTTT.

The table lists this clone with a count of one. Written as DNA, the CDR3 is TGTGCCAGCAGTGAAAGGGGGGGCGAGTTGACCGGGGAGCTGTTTTTT. Its translation: CASSERGGELTGELFF. V and J are TRBV2 and TRBJ2-2; possibly TRBD2 for D (7 bases). This CDR3 contains 16 residues. The V and J ends lost 2 bases and 5 bases respectively, with 15 bases between them. Germline assignment: CDR1 SNHLY and CDR2 FYNNEI. Supplemented by reference TRBV2 and TRBJ2-2, the full variable domain reads EPEVTQTPSHQVTQMGQEVILRCVPISNHLYFYWYRQILGQKVEFLVSFYNNEISEKSEIFDDQFSVERPDGSNFTLKIRSTKLEDSAMYFCASSERGGELTGELFFGEGSRLTVL.

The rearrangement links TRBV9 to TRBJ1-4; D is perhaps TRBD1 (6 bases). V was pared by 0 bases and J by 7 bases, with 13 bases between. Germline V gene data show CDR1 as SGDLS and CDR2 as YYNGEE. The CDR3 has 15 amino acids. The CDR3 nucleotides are TGTGCCAGCAGCGTAGACAAGGGGGTTTTTGAAAAACTGTTTTTT. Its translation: CASSVDKGVFEKLFF.

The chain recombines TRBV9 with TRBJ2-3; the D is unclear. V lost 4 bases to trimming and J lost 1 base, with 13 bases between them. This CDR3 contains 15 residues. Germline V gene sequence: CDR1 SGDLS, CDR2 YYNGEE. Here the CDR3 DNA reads TGTGCCAGCAGCCCGCGGATGGCGGGCACAGATACGCAGTATTTT. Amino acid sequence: CASSPRMAGTDTQYF.

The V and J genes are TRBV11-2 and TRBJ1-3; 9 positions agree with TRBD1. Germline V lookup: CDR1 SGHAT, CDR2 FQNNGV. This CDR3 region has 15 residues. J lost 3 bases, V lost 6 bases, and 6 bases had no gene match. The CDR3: CASRPTGGIGNTIYF. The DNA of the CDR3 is TGTGCCAGCAGGCCCACAGGGGGCATTGGAAACACCATATATTTT. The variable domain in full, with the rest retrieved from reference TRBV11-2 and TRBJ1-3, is EAGVAQSPRYKIIEKRQSVAFWCNPISGHATLYWYQQILGQGPKLLIQFQNNGVVDDSQLPKDRFSAERLKGVDSTLKIQPAKLEDSAVYLCASRPTGGIGNTIYFGEGSWLTVV.

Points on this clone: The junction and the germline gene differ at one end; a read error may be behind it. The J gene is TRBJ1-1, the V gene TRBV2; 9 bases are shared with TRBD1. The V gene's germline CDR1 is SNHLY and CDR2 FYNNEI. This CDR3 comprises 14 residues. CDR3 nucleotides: TGTGCCAGCAGGGAAGGACAGGGGTGGACTGAAGCTTTCTTT. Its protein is CASREGQGWTEAFF.

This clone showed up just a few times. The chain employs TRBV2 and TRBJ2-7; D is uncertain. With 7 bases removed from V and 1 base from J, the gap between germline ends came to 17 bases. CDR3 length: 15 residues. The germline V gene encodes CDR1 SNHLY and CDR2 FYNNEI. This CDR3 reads CASTPPGERSYEQYF. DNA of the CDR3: TGTGCCAGCACCCCCCCTGGAGAAAGGTCCTACGAGCAGTACTTC.

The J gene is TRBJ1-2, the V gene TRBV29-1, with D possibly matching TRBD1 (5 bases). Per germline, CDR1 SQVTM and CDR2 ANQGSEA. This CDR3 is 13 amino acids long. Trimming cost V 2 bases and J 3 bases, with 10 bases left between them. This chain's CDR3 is CSVEQGWYYGYTF. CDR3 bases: TGCAGCGTTGAACAGGGATGGTACTATGGCTACACCTTC.

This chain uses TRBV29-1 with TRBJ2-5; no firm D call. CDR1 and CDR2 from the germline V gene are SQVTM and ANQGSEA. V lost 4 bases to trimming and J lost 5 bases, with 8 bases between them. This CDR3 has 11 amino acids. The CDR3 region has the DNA TGCAGCGTTGGGTCGAGGGAGACCCAGTACTTC. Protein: CSVGSRETQYF.